This entry lists 27 T cell receptor beta chains sequenced from one sample in a study of early T cells in non-severe SARS-CoV-2 infection. TCRdb reanalysed the 5' RACE reads using MiXCR and keeps one entry per CDR3 protein. The top ten hold 4% to 5% of the sample, which has tens of thousands of distinct CDR3 sequences, 10% to 15% seen once. The sample comprised whole blood. Every receptor here comes from an adult who was a healthcare worker with PCR-confirmed SARS-CoV-2 infection or an uninfected control (not recorded which).

The table lists this clonotype with many counts. This rearrangement joins TRBV13 to TRBJ2-7; 7 bases are a match to TRBD2. The CDR3 is 15 residues long. The germline gives CDR1 PRHDT, CDR2 FYEKMQ (reference sequence). V dropped 5 bases and J dropped 4; count of bases not matched to a gene: 11. The CDR3 DNA follows: TGTGCCAGCAGCCCCACCGGGGGGTCTCAATACGAGCAGTACTTC. This codes for CASSPTGGSQYEQYF. The full variable domain, in which reference TRBV13 and TRBJ2-7 provide the parts outside the CDR3, is AAGVIQSPRHLIKEKRETATLKCYPIPRHDTVYWYQQGPGQDPQFLISFYEKMQSDKGSIPDRFSAQQFSDYHSELNMSSLELGDSALYFCASSPTGGSQYEQYFGPGTRLTVT.

The table lists this clonotype with many counts. The chain combines TRBV30 with TRBJ2-2; 7 bases are a match to TRBD1. Germline CDR1 GTSNPN, CDR2 SVGIG (reference sequence). This CDR3 has 14 residues. V gave up 1 base and J gave up 5 bases; unmatched junction bases: 4. The CDR3 region is CAWSAPTGTGELFF. CDR3 bases: TGTGCCTGGAGTGCCCCGACAGGGACCGGGGAGCTGTTTTTT.

The gene calls are TRBV7-9 and TRBJ2-3; unclear D gene. Trimming cost V 0 bases and J 5 bases, with 15 bases left between them. The CDR3 loop spans 16 amino acids. Germline CDR1 SEHNR, CDR2 FQNEAQ (reference sequence). The CDR3 coding sequence is TGTGCCAGCAGCTTAGCGGCCACAACAGAAGGAGATACGCAGTATTTT. Residues: CASSLAATTEGDTQYF.

V gene TRBV6-5 combines with J gene TRBJ2-7; 13 positions agree with TRBD2. V gave up 6 bases and J gave up 4 bases; unmatched junction bases: 9. The CDR3 is 16 residues long. CDR1 is MNHEY, CDR2 SVGAGI, per germline. The CDR3 here is CASSPGTSGEVYEQYF. As DNA, the CDR3 is TGTGCCAGCAGCCCCGGGACTAGCGGGGAAGTGTACGAGCAGTACTTC.

This chain connects TRBV7-2 to TRBJ2-7; D gene ambiguous. With 8 bases removed from V and 8 bases from J, the gap between germline ends came to 10 bases. The CDR3 is 10 amino acids. CDR1 is SGHTA, CDR2 FQGNSA, per germline. CDR3: CASGLGKQYF. The CDR3 DNA is TGTGCCAGCGGCCTGGGCAAGCAGTACTTC.

This clonotype was counted ten times or more. The rearrangement uses TRBV11-2 and TRBJ2-1; TRBD2 matches 14 bases. The germline CDR1 and CDR2 sequences are SGHAT and FQNNGV. V trimming: 4 bases; J trimming: 11 bases; junction bases outside the gene matches: 7. The CDR3 has 15 amino acids. CDR3 region: CASSWGRTSGGKQFF. CDR3 DNA sequence: TGTGCCAGCAGCTGGGGTCGGACTAGCGGGGGGAAGCAGTTCTTC.

This clonotype was seen at least ten times. This chain connects TRBV18 to TRBJ2-1; 9 bases align to TRBD1. The germline V gene has CDR1 KGHSH and CDR2 LQKENI. This CDR3 is 17 amino acids long. Losses at the gene ends were 2 bases for V and 5 bases for J; bases not matched to a gene: 10. The chain's CDR3 is CASSPGRDRALHNEQFF. The CDR3 nucleotides read TGTGCCAGCTCACCAGGTCGGGACAGGGCACTCCACAATGAGCAGTTCTTC.

There are many counts of this clonotype. The chain recombines TRBV20-1 with TRBJ2-1, with D perhaps TRBD2 (5 bases). Germline V lookup: CDR1 DFQATT, CDR2 SNEGSKA (reference sequence). V lost 3 bases and J 0 bases, leaving 9 bases between the germline ends. There are 14 residues in the CDR3. DNA for the CDR3: TGCAGTGCTAGTGGGGAGCGCTCCTACAATGAGCAGTTCTTC. Translated: CSASGERSYNEQFF.

There are a few counts of this clonotype. The chain joins TRBV20-1 to TRBJ2-3; D perhaps matches TRBD1 (7 bases). Trimming pared 0 bases from V and 4 bases from J, leaving 17 bases between. CDR1 is DFQATT, CDR2 SNEGSKA, per germline (reference sequence). The CDR3 covers 16 residues. CDR3 DNA sequence: TGCAGTGCTAGAGATTTTAGCAGGGGGGAGGCAGATACGCAGTATTTT. Protein sequence: CSARDFSRGEADTQYF.

This clonotype was observed at least ten times. The CDR3 loop reads CAITPATGPRTDTQYF. Written as DNA, the CDR3 is TGTGCCATCACGCCAGCCACGGGACCCCGCACAGATACGCAGTATTTT. The rearrangement links TRBV2 to TRBJ2-3, with D perhaps matching TRBD1 or TRBD2 (5 bases each). V was pared by 10 bases and J by 1 base, with 21 bases between. CDR1 SNHLY and CDR2 FYNNEI come from the germline V gene. This CDR3 has 16 amino acids.

V is TRBV13 and J is TRBJ1-1, with a possible D match to TRBD1 (6 bases). Germline values: CDR1 PRHDT, CDR2 FYEKMQ (reference sequence). Deletions cut 4 bases from V and 4 bases from J, with 16 bases between. The CDR3 has 15 amino acids. The CDR3 sequence is CASSSTGLSGTEAFF. CDR3 DNA sequence: TGTGCCAGCAGCTCAACAGGGCTTAGCGGCACTGAAGCTTTCTTT.

The chain uses TRBV20-1 and TRBJ1-2; D not resolved. Trimming left V 4 bases short and J 0 bases short, with 9 bases between. The CDR3 has 13 residues. Germline V gives CDR1 DFQATT, CDR2 SNEGSKA (reference sequence). The CDR3 is CSATASANYGYTF. DNA for the CDR3: TGCAGTGCTACGGCATCGGCTAACTATGGCTACACCTTC.

This clonotype came up many times. CDR3 amino acids: CASSGRGFSYNEQFF. The CDR3, as DNA: TGTGCCAGCAGTGGGCGGGGGTTCTCATACAATGAGCAGTTCTTC. J is TRBJ2-1 and V is TRBV9; 7 bases fit TRBD2. J lost 4 bases, V lost 5 bases, and 9 bases had no gene match. Germline values: CDR1 SGDLS, CDR2 YYNGEE. This CDR3 comprises 15 residues.

In this sample, this clonotype turned up many times. V is TRBV6-5 and J is TRBJ1-1; no reliable D call. Germline lookup yields CDR1 MNHEY and CDR2 SVGAGI. The CDR3 contains 13 residues. V lost 6 bases to trimming and J lost 4 bases, with 12 bases between them. CDR3 nucleotide sequence: TGTGCCAGCAGACTATTGGGAGCCACTGAAGCTTTCTTT. Translation gives CASRLLGATEAFF.

V is TRBV20-1 and J is TRBJ1-5; TRBD1 matches 8 bases. CDR3 size: 14 residues. Germline V CDR1 and CDR2: DFQATT, SNEGSKA (reference sequence). Trimming removed 8 bases from V and 2 bases from J; junction bases left unmatched: 8. The DNA for the CDR3 is TGCAGTCCAGCGGACAGGGAGGGCAATCAGCCCCAGCATTTT. Its translation is CSPADREGNQPQHF.

This clonotype was counted at least ten times. V usage is TRBV18 and J usage is TRBJ2-5; no firm D call. With 0 bases removed from V and 0 bases from J, the gap between germline ends came to 5 bases. Germline CDR1 reads KGHSH; CDR2 reads LQKENI. The CDR3 is made up of 14 amino acids. The CDR3 DNA reads as TGTGCCAGCTCACCACCAGCCAACCAAGAGACCCAGTACTTC. Its translation: CASSPPANQETQYF.

This clonotype was found a few times. V gene TRBV7-2 combines with J gene TRBJ2-7; 8 bases are shared with TRBD2. The J segment lost 4 bases and the V segment lost 0 bases, leaving 5 bases of the junction unmatched. The CDR3 sequence is 15 residues long. The germline CDR1 and CDR2 sequences are SGHTA and FQGNSA. CDR3 amino acids: CASSLAMSGGYEQYF. The CDR3 bases are TGTGCCAGCAGCTTAGCGATGAGCGGGGGATACGAGCAGTACTTC.

The genes are TRBV7-9 and TRBJ2-1; a possible D gene is TRBD2 (5 bases). Trimming took off 5 bases at V and 5 bases at J, with 13 bases between the two ends. This CDR3 region has 14 residues. From germline, CDR1 is SEHNR and CDR2 FQNEAQ (reference sequence). CDR3 DNA sequence: TGTGCCAGCAGCCTTACCGGGAACAACAATGAGCAGTTCTTC. Protein sequence: CASSLTGNNNEQFF.

This clonotype was counted only a few times. This chain joins TRBV20-1 and TRBJ2-3; 8 bases are a match to TRBD2. The CDR3 covers 15 residues. Germline CDR1 DFQATT, CDR2 SNEGSKA (reference sequence). Germline trimming cut 3 bases from V and 4 bases from J; bases unmatched to any gene: 9. This chain's CDR3 is CSASIRGGRADTQYF. DNA of the CDR3: TGCAGTGCTAGTATCCGGGGGGGAAGGGCAGATACGCAGTATTTT.

This clonotype was picked up many times. This sequence joins TRBV5-4 and TRBJ2-5; no clear D gene. There are 16 residues in the CDR3. CDR1 and CDR2 (germline): SGHNT, YYREEE (reference sequence). Trimming removed 0 bases from V and 5 bases from J, with 17 bases in between. CDR3 amino acids: CASSLDRPTARETQYF. Here the CDR3 DNA reads TGTGCCAGCAGCTTGGACAGACCAACCGCCCGGGAGACCCAGTACTTC. The full variable domain, completed using reference TRBV5-4 and TRBJ2-5, is ETGVTQSPTHLIKTRGQQVTLRCSSQSGHNTVSWYQQALGQGPQFIFQYYREEENGRGNFPPRFSGLQFPNYSSELNVNALELDDSALYLCASSLDRPTARETQYFGPGTRLLVL.

CDR3 sequence (DNA): TGTGCCAGCAGCTTATTCGGACAGGACCAAGAGACCCAGTACTTC. It specifies CASSLFGQDQETQYF. V and J are TRBV7-2 and TRBJ2-5; TRBD1 matches 7 bases. With 2 bases clipped from V and 0 bases from J, the junction kept 3 bases outside the gene matches. The CDR3 spans 15 residues. Germline loops: CDR1 SGHTA, CDR2 FQGNSA.

This clonotype was seen repeatedly, ten times or more. This chain connects TRBV12-3 or TRBV12-4 to TRBJ1-2; possible D gene TRBD1, 6 bases. The CDR3 sequence is 13 residues long. The ends were cut back, 3 bases at V and 4 bases at J, with 9 bases in the middle. In nucleotides, the CDR3 is TGTGCCAGCAGTTTCGGACAGCTCTATGGCTACACCTTC. This gives the protein CASSFGQLYGYTF.

This clonotype was seen repeatedly, ten times or more. The chain carries TRBV5-1 and TRBJ2-1; D gene uncertain. The CDR3 runs 14 residues. Germline CDR1 reads SGHRS; CDR2 reads YFSETQ. V lost 1 base and J lost 2, with 7 bases in between. The CDR3 DNA sequence: TGCGCCAGCAGCTTGATTGGGGCCTACAATGAGCAGTTCTTC. Protein sequence: CASSLIGAYNEQFF.

The chain combines TRBV27 with TRBJ2-7; 11 positions match TRBD1. The germline V gene encodes CDR1 MNHEY and CDR2 SMNVEV (reference sequence). After removal of 4 bases from V and 4 bases from J, the junction contained 12 bases not matched to a gene. This CDR3 has 17 residues. CDR3 sequence reads: CASSSLFPGQGEYEQYF. The CDR3 bases are TGTGCCAGCAGTTCCCTCTTCCCGGGACAGGGGGAATACGAGCAGTACTTC.

The chain links TRBV4-1 to TRBJ1-6; D might be TRBD1 (5 bases). Germline values: CDR1 MGHRA, CDR2 YSYEKL. Trimming removed 5 bases from V and 8 bases from J, with 19 bases in between. CDR3 length: 16 residues. CDR3 bases: TGCGCCAGCAGCGGAGCCGTGGGGGGTTTTGATTCACCCCTCCACTTT. It translates to CASSGAVGGFDSPLHF.

The sample holds many counts of this clonotype. CDR3 sequence reads: CASSQDITGSVGYTF. Here the CDR3 DNA reads TGTGCCAGCAGCCAAGATATAACAGGGTCGGTTGGCTACACCTTC. The chain recombines TRBV14 with TRBJ1-2; D might be TRBD1 (6 bases). The V gene lost 0 bases and the J gene lost 7 bases, with 15 bases spanning the gap. The CDR3 sequence is 15 residues long. Germline loops: CDR1 SGHDN, CDR2 FVKESK.

This clonotype was found many times. This rearrangement joins TRBV12-3 or TRBV12-4 to TRBJ2-1; 7 bases fit TRBD2. The CDR3 is 14 residues long. V shed 2 bases, J shed 4 bases, and the junction held 2 bases outside the gene matches. As DNA, the CDR3 is TGTGCCAGCAGTTTACCTAGCGGATACAATGAGCAGTTCTTC. The encoded protein is CASSLPSGYNEQFF.